Listed here are 29 T cell receptor beta chains from one sample, sequenced in a study of shared clonotypes between healthy human individuals. The table came from immunoSEQ multiplex PCR; TCRdb's copy has only in-frame clones and leaves some out. The sample yields a few million clones, roughly 90% seen once. The specimen was naive CD4+ T cells from PBMCs. As to subset: CD45RA+ positively selected. These receptor sequences come from a man younger than 30 in good health. Some clones in this sample may be carry-over from other donors' samples.

Details on this clone: This sample also contains other DNA sequences that code for the same CDR3. The genes are TRBV7-3 and TRBJ2-2; D unresolved. The CDR3 totals 13 residues. V was cut by 2 bases and J by 5 bases, with 6 bases left in between. CDR1 and CDR2 from the germline V gene are SGHTA and FQGTGA. Written as DNA, the CDR3 is TGTGCCAGCAGCTTACGGCAGACCGGGGAGCTGTTTTTT. Protein sequence: CASSLRQTGELFF. Combining the CDR3 with reference TRBV7-3 and TRBJ2-2 gives the whole variable domain GAGVSQTPSNKVTEKGKYVELRCDPISGHTALYWYRQSLGQGPEFLIYFQGTGAADDSGLPNDRFFAVRPEGSVSTLKIQRTERGDSAVYLCASSLRQTGELFFGEGSRLTVL.

V is TRBV11-2 and J is TRBJ2-7; a possible D gene is TRBD2 (6 bases). Germline CDR1 and CDR2: SGHAT and FQNNGV. The CDR3 extends over 15 amino acids. Trimming took off 5 bases at V and 1 base at J, with 15 bases between the two ends. The CDR3 region is CASSPRWGVSYEQYF. As DNA, the CDR3 is TGTGCCAGCAGCCCCCGTTGGGGGGTTTCCTACGAGCAGTACTTC.

The V gene is TRBV9, the J gene TRBJ1-3; no firm D call. CDR1 is SGDLS and CDR2 is YYNGEE in the germline V gene. The V end was cut by 4 bases, the J end by 1 base, with 9 bases between. This CDR3 spans 14 amino acids. CDR3 loop: CASSLKASGNTIYF. As DNA, the CDR3 is TGTGCCAGCAGCCTAAAAGCTTCTGGAAACACCATATATTTT. Together with reference TRBV9 and TRBJ1-3, the CDR3 gives the full variable domain: DSGVTQTPKHLITATGQRVTLRCSPRSGDLSVYWYQQSLDQGLQFLIQYYNGEERAKGNILERFSAQQFPDLHSELNLSSLELGDSALYFCASSLKASGNTIYFGEGSWLTVV.

This rearrangement joins TRBV15 to TRBJ2-7, with D perhaps TRBD1 (5 bases). This CDR3 has 15 amino acids. V was cut by 3 bases and J by 4 bases, with 16 bases left in between. Germline assignment: CDR1 LNHNV and CDR2 YYDKDF (reference sequence). In DNA form, the CDR3 reads TGTGCCACCAGCAGTGACTGGGCAGGGCGGTACGAGCAGTACTTC. As protein: CATSSDWAGRYEQYF.

As DNA, the CDR3 is TGTGCCAGCAGCTTAGGAGCGCGGGACAGAGAAGAGACCCAGTACTTC. This sequence encodes CASSLGARDREETQYF. The V call is TRBV11-3, the J call TRBJ2-5, with D perhaps matching TRBD1 (7 bases). This CDR3 comprises 16 residues. V was trimmed by 1 base and J by 3 bases, leaving 15 bases between them. Germline CDR1 SGHNT, CDR2 YENEEA.

V and J are TRBV10-2 and TRBJ2-7, with a possible D match to TRBD2 (7 bases). CDR1 WSHSY and CDR2 SAAADI come from the germline V gene. The CDR3 is made up of 16 amino acids. Trimming took 0 bases from V and 0 from J, leaving 12 bases between them. The CDR3 loop is CASSESRGGDSYEQYF. The CDR3 DNA is TGCGCCAGCAGTGAGTCTAGGGGGGGCGACTCCTACGAGCAGTACTTC.

The chain employs TRBV7-2 and TRBJ1-3; 9 bases align to TRBD1. This CDR3 is built from 15 residues. The V gene end was trimmed by 5 bases and the J gene end by 3 bases; junction bases not matched to a gene: 5. Per germline, CDR1 SGHTA and CDR2 FQGNSA. The CDR3 DNA reads TGTGCCAGCAGCCGGAGGACAGGGGTTGGAAACACCATATATTTT. It codes for CASSRRTGVGNTIYF.

The chain has TRBV18 and TRBJ1-5; D unresolved. The CDR3 is 16 residues long. CDR1 is KGHSH and CDR2 is LQKENI in the germline V gene. The V and J ends lost 1 base and 9 bases respectively, with 19 bases between them. CDR3 DNA sequence: TGTGCCAGCTCACCACGAGGCCCCCCTATTGAGCGGCCCCAGCATTTT. It encodes CASSPRGPPIERPQHF.

The V call is TRBV6-1, the J call TRBJ1-5; the D is unclear. There are 15 residues in the CDR3. CDR1 and CDR2 from the germline V gene are MNHNS and SASEGT. Trimming left V 5 bases short and J 0 bases short, with 11 bases between. DNA for the CDR3: TGTGCCAGCAGTTTCGGACTTTATAGCAATCAGCCCCAGCATTTT. Its translation is CASSFGLYSNQPQHF.

This chain uses TRBV10-3 with TRBJ1-2; 9 positions match TRBD1. After removal of 4 bases from V and 5 bases from J, the junction contained 8 bases not matched to a gene. CDR1 and CDR2 from the germline V gene are ENHRY and SYGVKD. This CDR3 has 15 amino acids. The CDR3 here is CAISASGTGLYGYTF. CDR3 nucleotide sequence: TGTGCCATCAGTGCCTCGGGGACAGGGCTATATGGCTACACCTTC.

The V call is TRBV28, the J call TRBJ1-4, with D possibly being TRBD1 (5 bases). V gave up 6 bases and J gave up 6 bases, with 11 bases separating them. This CDR3 has 13 residues. Germline values: CDR1 MDHEN, CDR2 SYDVKM. CDR3 nucleotide sequence: TGTGCCAGCAGCCCACTGGGGGATGAAAAACTGTTTTTT. Protein product: CASSPLGDEKLFF.

The J gene is TRBJ2-1, the V gene TRBV29-1, with 10 bases that match TRBD1. This CDR3 is built from 13 residues. J lost 4 bases, V lost 7 bases, and 4 bases had no gene match. Germline loops: CDR1 SQVTM, CDR2 ANQGSEA. The CDR3 region is CSGGQGVYNEQFF. CDR3 in DNA: TGCAGCGGTGGACAGGGGGTATACAATGAGCAGTTCTTC.

V usage is TRBV30 and J usage is TRBJ1-1; 9 positions match TRBD1. CDR1 is GTSNPN and CDR2 is SVGIG in the germline V gene (reference sequence). This CDR3 region has 14 residues. Trimming took 1 base from V and 5 from J; bases not matched to a gene: 5. CDR3 sequence reads: CAWSATGGGTEAFF. As DNA, the CDR3 is TGTGCCTGGAGTGCCACAGGGGGCGGAACTGAAGCTTTCTTT.

V usage is TRBV6-6 and J usage is TRBJ2-3; D uncertain. The CDR3 totals 15 residues. Germline loops: CDR1 MNHNY, CDR2 SVGAGI (reference sequence). V lost 0 bases to trimming and J lost 3 bases, with 10 bases between them. The CDR3 DNA reads as TGTGCCAGCAGTTACTCGACTCTCGGGACAGATACGCAGTATTTT. Its protein is CASSYSTLGTDTQYF.

The chain uses TRBV13 and TRBJ1-4; D uncertain. The V and J ends lost 5 bases and 8 bases respectively, with 15 bases between them. Germline loops: CDR1 PRHDT, CDR2 FYEKMQ (reference sequence). The CDR3 has 14 residues. The CDR3 nucleotides read TGTGCCAGCAGCCCCCCCGGGGTTAGAGAAAAACTGTTTTTT. Its translation is CASSPPGVREKLFF.

CDR3 amino acids: CASSPFGGAYNEQFF. The CDR3 DNA reads TGCGCCAGCAGCCCATTCGGGGGGGCCTACAATGAGCAGTTCTTC. V is TRBV5-1 and J is TRBJ2-1; 8 nucleotides match TRBD2. The length of the CDR3 is 15 residues. CDR1 and CDR2 (germline): SGHRS, YFSETQ. V dropped 4 bases and J dropped 2; count of bases not matched to a gene: 5. Full variable domain (outside the CDR3, taken from reference TRBV5-1 and TRBJ2-1): KAGVTQTPRYLIKTRGQQVTLSCSPISGHRSVSWYQQTPGQGLQFLFEYFSETQRNKGNFPGRFSGRQFSNSRSEMNVSTLELGDSALYLCASSPFGGAYNEQFFGPGTRLTVL.

The chain combines TRBV14 with TRBJ2-1; 8 nucleotides line up with TRBD2. The CDR3 is made up of 19 amino acids. The V gene's germline CDR1 is SGHDN and CDR2 FVKESK. J gave up 0 bases and V 3 bases, and 13 bases lay outside the gene matches. As DNA, the CDR3 is TGTGCCAGCAGCCACGTCGCGCCTAGCGGGCTAAACTCCTACAATGAGCAGTTCTTC. Translated, it gives CASSHVAPSGLNSYNEQFF. The full variable domain, completed using reference TRBV14 and TRBJ2-1, is EAGVTQFPSHSVIEKGQTVTLRCDPISGHDNLYWYRRVMGKEIKFLLHFVKESKQDESGMPNNRFLAERTGGTYSTLKVQPAELEDSGVYFCASSHVAPSGLNSYNEQFFGPGTRLTVL.

The V gene is TRBV28, the J gene TRBJ1-1; 7 bases are a match to TRBD1. The CDR3 length is 12 residues. CDR1 and CDR2 (germline): MDHEN, SYDVKM. The CDR3 DNA sequence: TGTGTCCACCGGGACAGAAACACTGAAGCTTTCTTT. It encodes CVHRDRNTEAFF.

The chain carries TRBV9 and TRBJ1-1; 9 bases agree with TRBD1. J lost 4 bases, V lost 4 bases, and 17 bases had no gene match. The CDR3 sequence is 18 residues long. Germline loops: CDR1 SGDLS, CDR2 YYNGEE. The chain's CDR3 is CASSHSITGTGMSTEAFF. The DNA for the CDR3 is TGTGCCAGCAGCCACAGTATCACCGGGACAGGGATGTCCACTGAAGCTTTCTTT.

The CDR3 reads CASSPGTGDSTQYF. Here the CDR3 DNA reads TGCGCCAGCAGCCCCGGGACAGGGGATTCGACCCAGTACTTC. V gene TRBV5-1 combines with J gene TRBJ2-5; 10 nucleotides match TRBD1. CDR1 is SGHRS, CDR2 YFSETQ, per germline. J lost 7 bases, V lost 4 bases, and 7 bases had no gene match. The CDR3 is made up of 14 amino acids.

V and J are TRBV2 and TRBJ1-1; 9 bases are shared with TRBD1. CDR1 and CDR2 (germline): SNHLY, FYNNEI. This CDR3 is 14 amino acids long. V lost 7 bases and J lost 6; bases outside the gene matches: 9. The CDR3 protein is CASMSQGAPAEAFF. The DNA for the CDR3 is TGTGCCAGCATGTCACAGGGGGCCCCGGCTGAAGCTTTCTTT.

The chain couples TRBV7-8 to TRBJ1-4; D gene ambiguous. Germline lookup yields CDR1 SGHVS and CDR2 FQNEAQ. The ends were cut back, 5 bases at V and 7 bases at J, with 8 bases in the middle. The CDR3 extends over 12 amino acids. The CDR3 sequence is CASSRGSEKLFF. CDR3 DNA sequence: TGTGCCAGCAGCAGAGGAAGTGAAAAACTGTTTTTT.

The chain couples TRBV9 to TRBJ2-3; 7 bases agree with TRBD2. The CDR3 length is 14 residues. Germline V gene lookup returns CDR1 SGDLS and CDR2 YYNGEE. The J segment lost 4 bases and the V segment lost 4 bases, leaving 6 bases of the junction unmatched. CDR3 sequence reads: CASSQRTSPDTQYF. The DNA for the CDR3 is TGTGCCAGCAGCCAAAGGACTAGTCCAGATACGCAGTATTTT.

The chain uses TRBV10-2 and TRBJ2-1, with 8 nucleotides matching TRBD2. CDR1 is WSHSY, CDR2 SAAADI, per germline. The J segment lost 10 bases and the V segment lost 7 bases, leaving 9 bases of the junction unmatched. The CDR3 is 13 amino acids. CDR3 bases: TGCGCCAGCAAGGAAGCGGGAGTTGGGGAGCAGTTCTTC. Protein: CASKEAGVGEQFF.

The gene calls are TRBV7-9 and TRBJ2-7; 13 bases fit TRBD2. Germline V gene lookup returns CDR1 SEHNR and CDR2 FQNEAQ (reference sequence). The V and J ends lost 5 bases and 6 bases, in that order; junction bases with no gene match: 13. This CDR3 is built from 17 residues. The CDR3 loop reads CASSKGRGLAGEIEQYF. As DNA, the CDR3 is TGTGCCAGCAGCAAGGGACGTGGACTAGCGGGAGAGATCGAGCAGTACTTC.

The chain has TRBV4-2 and TRBJ2-2, with 7 bases that match TRBD2. The CDR3 covers 15 residues. Germline lookup yields CDR1 LGHNA and CDR2 YNFKEQ. Trimming at V came to 1 base and at J to 6 bases, leaving 5 bases not matched to a gene. For the CDR3, the DNA is TGTGCCAGCAGCCAAGCAACGACTAGCCCCGGGGAGCTGTTTTTT. Amino acid sequence: CASSQATTSPGELFF.

This sequence joins TRBV2 and TRBJ1-4; D might be TRBD1 (6 bases). V lost 2 bases, J lost 0 bases, and 10 bases lay in between. This CDR3 is 16 amino acids long. Per germline, CDR1 SNHLY and CDR2 FYNNEI. CDR3 in amino acids: CASSERTAATNEKLFF. The CDR3 nucleotides read TGTGCCAGCAGTGAACGGACAGCAGCAACTAATGAAAAACTGTTTTTT.

The gene calls are TRBV10-3 and TRBJ2-5; possible D gene TRBD2, 5 bases. CDR3 length: 13 residues. Per germline, CDR1 ENHRY and CDR2 SYGVKD. V gave up 10 bases and J gave up 1 base, with 13 bases separating them. CDR3 residues: CASARGIQETQYF. The CDR3 nucleotides are TGTGCCAGCGCCCGGGGTATCCAAGAGACCCAGTACTTC.

The chain combines TRBV27 with TRBJ1-1, with D possibly TRBD1 on 6 matching bases. CDR1 is MNHEY and CDR2 is SMNVEV in the germline V gene (reference sequence). This CDR3 has 16 residues. Trimming cost V 6 bases and J 0 bases, with 17 bases left between them. The chain's CDR3 is CASRQKPGQLNTEAFF. DNA of the CDR3: TGTGCCAGCAGACAAAAGCCAGGACAGCTGAACACTGAAGCTTTCTTT.